The 23 T cell receptor beta chains below were found in one sample sequenced in a study of OX40 agonist ivuxolimab in advanced cancers. Some clones are missing from TCRdb's copy, which holds only in-frame ones; the method was immunoSEQ multiplex PCR. The sample lists 65,000 to 80,000 clones, around 83% occurring once. The source was CD4+ or CD8+ T cells sorted from blood, collected in a trial of the OX40 agonist ivuxolimab. The origin of the receptors is an adult with an advanced solid tumor such as melanoma, head and neck, liver or kidney cancer.

This chain uses TRBV2 with TRBJ2-3; 9 nucleotides line up with TRBD2. This CDR3 region has 14 residues. Per the germline V gene, CDR1 is SNHLY and CDR2 is FYNNEI. The trim removed 6 bases at V and 5 bases at J, leaving 6 bases unmatched. CDR3 sequence reads: CASRWRGGRDTQYF. Written as DNA, the CDR3 is TGTGCCAGCAGATGGCGGGGGGGCCGAGATACGCAGTATTTT.

The genes are TRBV29-1 and TRBJ1-2; possibly TRBD1 for D (5 bases). The V end lost 3 bases, the J end lost 6 bases, and 14 bases lay between the germline ends. CDR1 and CDR2 from the germline V gene are SQVTM and ANQGSEA. The CDR3 has 13 residues. The CDR3 DNA follows: TGCAGCGTTGAGGTTCCCAGGGATGATGGCTACACCTTC. This translates into CSVEVPRDDGYTF.

The chain has TRBV7-2 and TRBJ1-3; D may be TRBD1 (6 bases). Trimming took 1 base from V and 0 from J, leaving 13 bases between them. The CDR3 contains 17 residues. Germline CDR1 is SGHTA and CDR2 is FQGNSA. Here the CDR3 reads CASSLGRGPLSGNTIYF. The CDR3 DNA follows: TGTGCCAGCAGCTTAGGCCGGGGGCCTCTCTCTGGAAACACCATATATTTT.

This chain links TRBV9 with TRBJ2-3; no firm D call. Trimming took 3 bases from V and 5 from J, leaving 7 bases between them. Per germline, CDR1 SGDLS and CDR2 YYNGEE. This CDR3 contains 12 residues. As DNA, the CDR3 is TGTGCCAGCAGCGCTGGTGGAGATACGCAGTATTTT. Translating gives CASSAGGDTQYF.

V and J are TRBV11-2 and TRBJ2-4, with 10 bases aligning to TRBD1. The CDR3 sequence is 17 residues long. Germline loops: CDR1 SGHAT, CDR2 FQNNGV. The V and J ends lost 5 bases and 9 bases, in that order; junction bases with no gene match: 16. This chain's CDR3 is CASSAQPPGTGVAIQYF. The CDR3 coding sequence is TGTGCCAGCAGCGCACAACCCCCCGGGACAGGGGTGGCCATTCAGTACTTC.

This chain joins TRBV7-9 and TRBJ1-2; D gene unclear. From germline, CDR1 is SEHNR and CDR2 FQNEAQ (reference sequence). The CDR3 contains 12 residues. V lost 0 bases and J lost 8, with 7 bases in between. In DNA form, the CDR3 reads TGTGCCAGCAGCTTAGCCCAACGGGGCTACACCTTC. Protein sequence: CASSLAQRGYTF.

The chain combines TRBV2 with TRBJ2-5; 8 nucleotides match TRBD1. CDR3 size: 15 residues. Germline-derived CDR1 and CDR2 are SNHLY and FYNNEI. Losses at the gene ends were 6 bases for V and 2 bases for J; bases not matched to a gene: 8. CDR3 nucleotides: TGTGCCAGCAGCCTACAGGGGGGTTATCAAGAGACCCAGTACTTC. As protein: CASSLQGGYQETQYF.

This chain uses TRBV2 with TRBJ1-5; TRBD1 matches 7 bases. Unmatched junction bases numbered 7, after V lost 7 bases and J lost 7 bases. This CDR3 is built from 13 residues. Germline assignment: CDR1 SNHLY and CDR2 FYNNEI. This CDR3 is CASTRDSPQPQHF. Here the CDR3 DNA reads TGTGCCAGCACACGGGACAGTCCACAGCCCCAGCATTTT.

The CDR3 bases are TGTGCCAGCAGTTTACCCGCCGGGGGCTATGGCTACACCTTC. Translation gives CASSLPAGGYGYTF. The chain employs TRBV28 and TRBJ1-2, with a possible D match to TRBD1 (5 bases). CDR1 and CDR2 from the germline V gene are MDHEN and SYDVKM. The length of the CDR3 is 14 residues. The V and J ends lost 2 bases and 4 bases respectively, with 11 bases between them.

This chain joins TRBV11-2 and TRBJ2-5, with 12 bases aligning to TRBD1. The CDR3 consists of 14 residues. Germline V gives CDR1 SGHAT, CDR2 FQNNGV. Germline trimming cut 4 bases from V and 11 bases from J; bases unmatched to any gene: 8. CDR3 sequence reads: CASSSGQGAGEQYF. In nucleotides, the CDR3 is TGTGCCAGCAGCTCGGGACAGGGGGCAGGGGAGCAGTACTTC.

The sample holds one count of this clone. The chain combines TRBV5-4 with TRBJ2-5; perhaps TRBD1 as D (5 bases). This CDR3 comprises 13 residues. Germline V gene lookup returns CDR1 SGHNT and CDR2 YYREEE (reference sequence). V was cut by 9 bases and J by 4 bases, with 16 bases left in between. CDR3 amino acids: CATHASQGETQYF. The DNA for the CDR3 is TGTGCCACCCACGCCTCCCAGGGAGAGACCCAGTACTTC.

This clone came up a few times. V usage is TRBV28 and J usage is TRBJ1-1, with TRBD1 matching over 7 bases. The CDR3 spans 14 residues. Germline V gene lookup returns CDR1 MDHEN and CDR2 SYDVKM. Trimming took 6 bases from V and 6 from J; bases not matched to a gene: 10. CDR3 loop: CASRSGGKGSEAFF. The CDR3 DNA follows: TGTGCCAGCAGGTCAGGGGGGAAGGGTTCTGAAGCTTTCTTT.

This chain links TRBV7-2 with TRBJ1-2; weak D call: TRBD1 (5 bases). This CDR3 comprises 14 residues. Germline CDR1 SGHTA, CDR2 FQGNSA. Trimming stripped 1 base from V and 2 bases from J, with 8 bases between. The CDR3 loop is CASSLDPGNYGYTF. CDR3 DNA sequence: TGTGCCAGCAGCTTAGACCCAGGGAACTATGGCTACACCTTC.

This clone was recorded only once. Distinct nucleotide sequences in the sample also encode this CDR3. The rearrangement uses TRBV9 and TRBJ2-1; TRBD2 aligns across 7 bases. The J segment lost 0 bases and the V segment lost 1 base, leaving 1 base of the junction unmatched. This CDR3 region has 15 residues. In germline, CDR1 is SGDLS, CDR2 YYNGEE. The CDR3 region is CASSVSGISYNEQFF. Written as DNA, the CDR3 is TGTGCCAGCAGCGTAAGCGGGATCTCCTACAATGAGCAGTTCTTC.

This clone was observed a handful of times. J is TRBJ2-3 and V is TRBV27; maybe TRBD2 (5 bases). The CDR3 is made up of 13 amino acids. V was clipped by 6 bases and J by 2 bases, with 9 bases between them. The V gene's germline CDR1 is MNHEY and CDR2 SMNVEV (reference sequence). The CDR3 DNA sequence: TGTGCCAGCAGGGAGGAGGCCACAGATACGCAGTATTTT. Amino acid sequence: CASREEATDTQYF.

The table lists this clone with a few counts. J is TRBJ2-1 and V is TRBV4-1, with D maybe TRBD2 (6 bases). Per the germline V gene, CDR1 is MGHRA and CDR2 is YSYEKL. The CDR3 runs 13 residues. Trimming took 7 bases from V and 7 from J, leaving 14 bases between them. The CDR3 reads CASTGTSTNEQFF. The CDR3, as DNA: TGCGCCAGCACAGGGACTTCCACGAATGAGCAGTTCTTC.

The CDR3 DNA follows: TGTGCCAGCAGCTTGGTATCGGGGCCGTTTACCTACGAGCAGTACGTC. It codes for CASSLVSGPFTYEQYV. The chain combines TRBV5-4 with TRBJ2-7; D may be TRBD1 or TRBD2 (5 bases each). Germline V CDR1 and CDR2: SGHNT, YYREEE (reference sequence). The CDR3 has 16 residues. Trimming stripped 0 bases from V and 2 bases from J, with 15 bases between.

V and J are TRBV5-4 and TRBJ2-2, with a possible D match to TRBD2 (6 bases). Germline CDR1 and CDR2: SGHNT and YYREEE (reference sequence). CDR3 size: 15 residues. With 0 bases removed from V and 1 base from J, the gap between germline ends came to 7 bases. This CDR3 reads CASSLDGGNTGELFF. The CDR3 DNA is TGTGCCAGCAGCTTGGACGGGGGGAACACCGGGGAGCTGTTTTTT.

The rearrangement joins TRBV2 to TRBJ2-5; the D gene could be TRBD1 or TRBD2 (5 bases each). The germline V gene has CDR1 SNHLY and CDR2 FYNNEI. The V end was cut by 6 bases, the J end by 5 bases, with 19 bases between. The CDR3 is 15 amino acids. CDR3: CASSRDKGREETQYF. CDR3 nucleotides: TGTGCCAGCAGCCGCGACAAGGGGAGAGAGGAGACCCAGTACTTC.

The chain couples TRBV7-2 to TRBJ2-7, with unresolved D. V was cut by 2 bases and J by 3 bases, with 11 bases left in between. Germline lookup yields CDR1 SGHTA and CDR2 FQGNSA. The length of the CDR3 is 14 residues. DNA of the CDR3: TGTGCCAGCAGCTTACAGAAAGCAAACTACGAGCAGTACTTC. Protein: CASSLQKANYEQYF.

The chain carries TRBV7-6 and TRBJ2-2; TRBD1 agrees at 8 bases. CDR1 and CDR2 from the germline V gene are SGHVS and FNYEAQ. The CDR3 spans 16 residues. With 4 bases clipped from V and 4 bases from J, the junction kept 8 bases outside the gene matches. For the CDR3, the DNA is TGTGCCAGCAGCTCATCCCAGGGGGCTTTCACCGGGGAGCTGTTTTTT. Encoded protein: CASSSSQGAFTGELFF.

This chain joins TRBV5-1 and TRBJ2-3, with 7 bases matching TRBD1. Germline-derived CDR1 and CDR2 are SGHRS and YFSETQ. J lost 5 bases, V lost 0 bases, and 9 bases had no gene match. This CDR3 spans 16 amino acids. The CDR3 is CASSLAVTGAEDTQYF. Here the CDR3 DNA reads TGCGCCAGCAGCTTGGCCGTAACAGGGGCAGAAGATACGCAGTATTTT.

This chain uses TRBV12-1 with TRBJ2-6; whether TRBD1, the table's D call, matches the DNA was not checked. TRBV12-1 is a pseudogene segment. The CDR3 sequence is 20 residues long. CDR3 bases: TGTGCCAGCAGCTTTGAGCCGTCGGGACAGGGGGCGGCTGGGGCCAACGTCCTGACTTTC. Translation gives CASSFEPSGQGAAGANVLTF.